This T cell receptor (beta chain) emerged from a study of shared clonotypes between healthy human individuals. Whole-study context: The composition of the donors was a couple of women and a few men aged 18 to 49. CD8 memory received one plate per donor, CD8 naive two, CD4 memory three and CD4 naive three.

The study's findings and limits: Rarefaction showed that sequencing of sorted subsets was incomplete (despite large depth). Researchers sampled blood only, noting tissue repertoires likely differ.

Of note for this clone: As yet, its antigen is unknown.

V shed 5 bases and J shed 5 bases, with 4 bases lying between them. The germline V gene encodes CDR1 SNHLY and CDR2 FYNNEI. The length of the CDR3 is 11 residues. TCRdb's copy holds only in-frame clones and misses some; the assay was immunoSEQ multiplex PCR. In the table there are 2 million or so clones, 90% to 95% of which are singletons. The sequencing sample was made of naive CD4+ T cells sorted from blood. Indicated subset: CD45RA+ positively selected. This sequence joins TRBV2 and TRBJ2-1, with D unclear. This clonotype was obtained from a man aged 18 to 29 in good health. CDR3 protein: CASSKNNEQFF. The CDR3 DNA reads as TGTGCCAGCAGTAAAAACAATGAGCAGTTCTTC.